In this sample, the clone carrying this TCR beta chain turned up many times. The data were taken from a study of T cells after yellow fever vaccination. Synthesis of TCR cDNA relied on 5'RACE template switching, which attached a universal primer site and UMIs. MiXCR, applied by TCRdb to the 5' RACE reads, yields one record per CDR3 protein. The table has about 130,000 distinct CDR3 sequences, around 7.7% seen once. The material was CD4+ T cells sorted from PBMCs, obtained more than 8 days after the first yellow fever vaccination. This clonotype was sampled from a young man who received the YFV17D yellow fever vaccine.

This CDR3 is CASSLFGTSGGGAGELFF. CDR3 nucleotides: TGTGCCAGCAGCTTATTCGGTACCAGCGGGGGGGGCGCCGGGGAGCTGTTTTTT. The rearrangement links TRBV11-2 to TRBJ2-2, with 10 bases that match TRBD2. In germline, CDR1 is SGHAT, CDR2 FQNNGV. J gave up 6 bases and V 2 bases, and 12 bases lay outside the gene matches. The CDR3 consists of 18 residues.